A single sample is the source of the 28 T cell receptor beta chains below, sequenced in a study of blood T cell repertoires in COVID-19. Using immunoSEQ multiplex PCR, the repertoire was profiled, and TCRdb retains in-frame clones only, with some absent. The sample carries about 260,000 clones, 88% recorded once. Input material: peripheral blood. The receptors were gathered from a woman in her 30s with COVID-19, enrolled during active disease.

This clone was counted a few times. This rearrangement joins TRBV9 to TRBJ2-7, with 10 positions matching TRBD2. CDR3 length equals 14 residues. V trimming: 3 bases; J trimming: 7 bases; junction bases outside the gene matches: 7. CDR1 is SGDLS, CDR2 YYNGEE, per germline. The CDR3, as DNA: TGTGCCAGCAGCGCCGAAGCGGGAGGGAGAGAGCAGTACTTC. It translates to CASSAEAGGREQYF.

To note about this clone: In the same sample, other DNA sequences code for this CDR3. The chain has TRBV3-1 (or the pseudogene TRBV3-2) and TRBJ2-7; D gene uncertain. There are 14 residues in the CDR3. V lost 1 base to trimming and J lost 1 base, with 8 bases between them. CDR1 is LGHDT, CDR2 YNNKEL, per germline (reference sequence). CDR3 loop: CASSQAGGSYEQYF. CDR3 in DNA: TGTGCCAGCAGCCAAGCTGGCGGTTCCTACGAGCAGTACTTC.

This clone was observed a few times. V and J are TRBV7-2 and TRBJ1-1; unclear D gene. Germline-derived CDR1 and CDR2 are SGHTA and FQGNSA. This CDR3 is built from 14 residues. Trimming removed 2 bases at V and 0 bases at J, with 7 bases between. CDR3 nucleotide sequence: TGTGCCAGCAGCTTAAAGAGAATGAACACTGAAGCTTTCTTT. This translates into CASSLKRMNTEAFF. The whole variable domain, remainder taken from reference TRBV7-2 and TRBJ1-1, is GAGVSQSPSNKVTEKGKDVELRCDPISGHTALYWYRQSLGQGLEFLIYFQGNSAPDKSGLPSDRFSAERTGGSVSTLTIQRTQQEDSAVYLCASSLKRMNTEAFFGQGTRLTVV.

The rearrangement uses TRBV5-5 and TRBJ2-1; TRBD1 matches 11 bases. Germline V gene sequence: CDR1 SGHKS, CDR2 YYEKEE (reference sequence). J gave up 12 bases and V 6 bases, and 8 bases lay outside the gene matches. This CDR3 contains 13 residues. The CDR3 loop is CASIHRDRGLQFF. CDR3 nucleotide sequence: TGTGCCAGCATCCACCGGGACAGGGGGTTGCAGTTCTTC.

The chain is built from TRBV5-4 and TRBJ1-1; TRBD1 might be the D (5 bases). This CDR3 spans 13 amino acids. The germline CDR1 and CDR2 sequences are SGHNT and YYREEE (reference sequence). The ends were cut back, 4 bases at V and 4 bases at J, with 11 bases in the middle. CDR3 nucleotide sequence: TGTGCCAGCAGCGGGACGGGGGGCACTGAAGCTTTCTTT. Residues: CASSGTGGTEAFF. Full variable domain (missing parts from reference TRBV5-4 and TRBJ1-1): ETGVTQSPTHLIKTRGQQVTLRCSSQSGHNTVSWYQQALGQGPQFIFQYYREEENGRGNFPPRFSGLQFPNYSSELNVNALELDDSALYLCASSGTGGTEAFFGQGTRLTVV.

This chain joins TRBV10-3 and TRBJ2-7; 10 nucleotides match TRBD2. CDR3 length equals 14 residues. J was trimmed by 3 bases and V by 6 bases; bases with no gene match: 5. In germline, CDR1 is ENHRY, CDR2 SYGVKD. The CDR3 coding sequence is TGTGCCATCAGCGCTGGGACTAGCGTCTACGAGCAGTACTTC. Amino acid sequence: CAISAGTSVYEQYF.

V usage is TRBV4-1 and J usage is TRBJ1-4; 7 bases are shared with TRBD1. The CDR3 covers 12 residues. Losses at the gene ends were 5 bases for V and 9 bases for J; bases not matched to a gene: 3. Germline-derived CDR1 and CDR2 are MGHRA and YSYEKL. Here the CDR3 reads CASSDREQKLFF. In DNA form, the CDR3 reads TGCGCCAGCAGCGACAGGGAGCAAAAACTGTTTTTT.

This clone was detected only a few times. The same CDR3 is also encoded by other DNA sequences in this sample. The rearrangement joins TRBV5-4 to TRBJ2-7; 9 nucleotides line up with TRBD2. The germline V gene has CDR1 SGHNT and CDR2 YYREEE (reference sequence). The CDR3 extends over 15 amino acids. Trimming removed 0 bases from V and 0 bases from J; junction bases left unmatched: 1. CDR3 sequence reads: CASSLGSGSSYEQYF. The CDR3 DNA sequence: TGTGCCAGCAGCTTGGGTAGCGGGAGCTCCTACGAGCAGTACTTC.

The chain joins TRBV28 to TRBJ2-7, with a weak D call TRBD2 (6 bases). Trimming took 11 bases from V and 4 from J, leaving 15 bases between them. There are 12 residues in the CDR3. The germline gives CDR1 MDHEN, CDR2 SYDVKM. The CDR3 reads CAVRAGLYEQYF. The CDR3 nucleotides read TGTGCCGTAAGGGCGGGGCTTTACGAGCAGTACTTC.

The chain carries TRBV25-1 and TRBJ2-1; TRBD2 might be the D (5 bases). This CDR3 is built from 16 residues. V shed 1 base and J shed 2 bases, with 12 bases lying between them. From germline, CDR1 is MGHDK and CDR2 SYGVNS. CDR3 bases: TGTGCCAGCAGTGAATCGGGATCTATGGCCTACAATGAGCAGTTCTTC. It translates to CASSESGSMAYNEQFF.

V is TRBV6-5 and J is TRBJ2-1; no clear D gene. CDR3 length: 15 residues. The germline CDR1 and CDR2 sequences are MNHEY and SVGAGI. Trimming took 0 bases from V and 0 from J, leaving 6 bases between them. The DNA for the CDR3 is TGTGCCAGCAGTTACTCTGGCAACTCCTACAATGAGCAGTTCTTC. Protein: CASSYSGNSYNEQFF.

This chain joins TRBV7-9 and TRBJ2-1; 9 bases map to TRBD2. J lost 7 bases, V lost 3 bases, and 7 bases had no gene match. Per the germline V gene, CDR1 is SEHNR and CDR2 is FQNEAQ (reference sequence). The CDR3 sequence is 15 residues long. CDR3: CASSFGGRARNEQFF. The CDR3, as DNA: TGTGCCAGCAGCTTCGGCGGGAGGGCCCGTAATGAGCAGTTCTTC.

This clone was observed once. The chain couples TRBV9 to TRBJ2-4; no clear D gene. CDR3 size: 16 residues. V lost 0 bases and J 6 bases, leaving 16 bases between the germline ends. CDR1 SGDLS and CDR2 YYNGEE come from the germline V gene. CDR3 coding DNA: TGTGCCAGCAGCGTAGAGTGGGCGAGTTGGGCAAACATTCAGTACTTC. Translation gives CASSVEWASWANIQYF.

The genes are TRBV19 and TRBJ2-2, with TRBD1 identical over 8 bases. The length of the CDR3 is 16 residues. The junction had 6 bases not matched to a gene; V was cut back by 5 bases and J by 1 base. Germline assignment: CDR1 LNHDA and CDR2 SQIVND (reference sequence). The CDR3 DNA follows: TGTGCCAGTAGTCTCCGACAGGGGTTGAACACCGGGGAGCTGTTTTTT. It translates to CASSLRQGLNTGELFF. Variable domain in full (rest from reference TRBV19 and TRBJ2-2): DGGITQSPKYLFRKEGQNVTLSCEQNLNHDAMYWYRQDPGQGLRLIYYSQIVNDFQKGDIAEGYSVSREKKESFPLTVTSAQKNPTAFYLCASSLRQGLNTGELFFGEGSRLTVL.

J is TRBJ2-1 and V is TRBV12-3 or TRBV12-4; D is ambiguous. The CDR3 is 12 residues long. Trimming shortened V by 3 bases and J by 11 bases, and 11 bases separated the two germline ends. The CDR3 region has the DNA TGTGCCAGCAGTTTGGGCCACCTCCAGCAGTTCTTC. Amino acids: CASSLGHLQQFF.

The V call is TRBV4-1, the J call TRBJ2-2; 13 bases align to TRBD2. With 1 base clipped from V and 6 bases from J, the junction kept 2 bases outside the gene matches. The germline V gene has CDR1 MGHRA and CDR2 YSYEKL. The CDR3 loop spans 16 amino acids. DNA of the CDR3: TGCGCCAGCAGCCAAGTTGGACTAGCGGGAGCCGGGGAGCTGTTTTTT. Translation: CASSQVGLAGAGELFF.

The chain employs TRBV5-1 and TRBJ2-7; 9 bases fit TRBD1. V was clipped by 1 base and J by 1 base; unmatched bases: 9. The V gene's germline CDR1 is SGHRS and CDR2 YFSETQ. CDR3 length: 17 amino acids. The CDR3 region is CASSLWVGTGQSYEQYF. DNA of the CDR3: TGCGCCAGCAGCTTGTGGGTAGGGACAGGGCAGTCCTACGAGCAGTACTTC.

This clone was found a few times. Other nucleotide sequences in the sample specify the same CDR3. V is TRBV2 and J is TRBJ1-3; D not certain. This CDR3 has 15 residues. The ends were cut back, 4 bases at V and 1 base at J, with 11 bases in the middle. CDR1 and CDR2 from the germline V gene are SNHLY and FYNNEI. The CDR3 region has the DNA TGTGCCAGCAGTGTTCACCGGGGATCTGGAAACACCATATATTTT. Translation gives CASSVHRGSGNTIYF.

The chain employs TRBV18 and TRBJ2-5, with 9 bases aligning to TRBD2. The CDR3 runs to 14 residues. Trimming removed 3 bases from V and 1 base from J; junction bases left unmatched: 0. Per the germline V gene, CDR1 is KGHSH and CDR2 is LQKENI. The CDR3 sequence is CASSPREGQETQYF. CDR3 bases: TGTGCCAGCTCACCGCGGGAGGGCCAAGAGACCCAGTACTTC.

The chain couples TRBV4-2 to TRBJ2-1; 9 bases match TRBD2. CDR1 and CDR2 (germline): LGHNA, YNFKEQ. The CDR3 totals 16 residues. Trimming at V came to 4 bases and at J to 8 bases, leaving 12 bases not matched to a gene. Written as DNA, the CDR3 is TGTGCCAGCAGCCGGTCCGGAGCGGGAGGTATAGATGAGCAGTTCTTC. Protein product: CASSRSGAGGIDEQFF.

V and J are TRBV5-3 and TRBJ2-5; D gene ambiguous. TRBV5-3 is an ORF; its function is uncertain. V was clipped by 0 bases and J by 3 bases, with 9 bases between them. The CDR3 sequence is 14 residues long. CDR3 nucleotides: TGTGCCAGAAGCTTGGGAGACTCGGAAGAGACCCAGTACTTC. This translates into CARSLGDSEETQYF.

The rearrangement uses TRBV19 and TRBJ1-5, with D uncertain. Germline CDR1 reads LNHDA; CDR2 reads SQIVND (reference sequence). V lost 3 bases and J lost 3, with 15 bases in between. The CDR3 is made up of 16 amino acids. CDR3 nucleotide sequence: TGTGCCAGTAGTATGAAGTCAGGTGTACTCAATCAGCCCCAGCATTTT. Residues: CASSMKSGVLNQPQHF.

The gene calls are TRBV4-1 and TRBJ1-5; TRBD1 aligns across 8 bases. The CDR3 is 16 amino acids. Germline trimming cut 6 bases from V and 0 bases from J; bases unmatched to any gene: 7. The germline V gene encodes CDR1 MGHRA and CDR2 YSYEKL. The CDR3 loop reads CASSEDRAYSNQPQHF. CDR3 nucleotides: TGCGCCAGCAGTGAGGACAGGGCCTATAGCAATCAGCCCCAGCATTTT.

The chain joins TRBV30 to TRBJ2-1, with TRBD2 identical over 10 bases. This CDR3 comprises 14 residues. Germline assignment: CDR1 GTSNPN and CDR2 SVGIG (reference sequence). The J segment lost 2 bases and the V segment lost 2 bases, leaving 0 bases of the junction unmatched. The CDR3 sequence: CAWSTSGAYNEQFF. CDR3 DNA: TGTGCCTGGAGTACTAGCGGGGCCTACAATGAGCAGTTCTTC.

The gene calls are TRBV28 and TRBJ1-2; 12 positions agree with TRBD1. In germline, CDR1 is MDHEN, CDR2 SYDVKM. The CDR3 consists of 16 residues. J lost 5 bases, V lost 4 bases, and 8 bases had no gene match. The CDR3 reads CASSSPGTGGAYGYTF. In nucleotides, the CDR3 is TGTGCCAGCAGTTCCCCCGGGACAGGGGGCGCGTATGGCTACACCTTC.

This chain links TRBV19 with TRBJ1-2; D might be TRBD1 (6 bases). CDR1 is LNHDA and CDR2 is SQIVND in the germline V gene (reference sequence). This CDR3 comprises 12 residues. With 10 bases removed from V and 7 bases from J, the gap between germline ends came to 16 bases. The CDR3 coding sequence is TGTGCCACCCGACAGGCCCTATCTGGCTACACCTTC. Translated, it gives CATRQALSGYTF.

This chain links TRBV4-1 with TRBJ2-7, with 11 positions matching TRBD2. The germline CDR1 and CDR2 sequences are MGHRA and YSYEKL. V shed 6 bases, J shed 2 bases, and the junction held 6 bases outside the gene matches. The CDR3 runs 15 residues. The CDR3 is CASRALAGGPYEQYF. The CDR3 bases are TGCGCCAGCAGGGCCCTAGCGGGAGGTCCCTACGAGCAGTACTTC.

The V gene is TRBV4-1, the J gene TRBJ2-2; TRBD2 matches at 10 bases. V gave up 0 bases and J gave up 5 bases; unmatched junction bases: 12. The germline CDR1 and CDR2 sequences are MGHRA and YSYEKL. CDR3 length: 19 amino acids. This CDR3 is CASSQEGSGRAGLTGELFF. The CDR3 coding sequence is TGCGCCAGCAGCCAAGAGGGAAGCGGGAGGGCCGGTTTGACCGGGGAGCTGTTTTTT.